This paragraph covers one TCR beta chain sequence. Reanalyzing the 5' RACE reads, TCRdb keeps one entry per CDR3 protein, without DNA. In all, the sample yields about 160,000 distinct CDR3 sequences. The germline CDR1 and CDR2 sequences are SGDLS and YYNGEE. CDR3 length: 15 residues. This sample was included in a study of monozygotic twins with inflammatory bowel disease. The chain has TRBV9 and TRBJ2-3; TCRdb reports TRBD1, a call that lacks DNA to check it against. Material for sequencing was blood. This TCR was sampled from a human donor with ulcerative colitis or Crohn's disease, or a healthy co-twin of an affected twin (not recorded which). CDR3 amino acids: CASSAVQGGTDTQYF. Full variable domain (rest looked up from reference TRBV9 and TRBJ2-3): DSGVTQTPKHLITATGQRVTLRCSPRSGDLSVYWYQQSLDQGLQFLIQYYNGEERAKGNILERFSAQQFPDLHSELNLSSLELGDSALYFCASSAVQGGTDTQYFGPGTRLTVL.